Here is one TCR beta chain with its context. Germline CDR1 and CDR2: SGHRS and YFSETQ. This CDR3 is 16 amino acids long. Trimming shortened V by 1 base and J by 1 base, and 14 bases separated the two germline ends. This record belongs to a study of control samples from healthy donors and cancer patients. This table comes from immunoSEQ multiplex PCR, and its TCRdb copy is limited to in-frame clones, with some not included. The sample records about 220,000 clones, roughly 94% being singletons. The V call is TRBV5-1, the J call TRBJ1-1; the D is unclear. Input material: blood. The clonotype originates from a man in his fifties or sixties in good health. The CDR3 nucleotides read TGCGCCAGCAGCTTGTATCGGGGAATGGGGAACACTGAAGCTTTCTTT. It translates to CASSLYRGMGNTEAFF. Full variable domain (outside the CDR3, taken from reference TRBV5-1 and TRBJ1-1): KAGVTQTPRYLIKTRGQQVTLSCSPISGHRSVSWYQQTPGQGLQFLFEYFSETQRNKGNFPGRFSGRQFSNSRSEMNVSTLELGDSALYLCASSLYRGMGNTEAFFGQGTRLTVV.